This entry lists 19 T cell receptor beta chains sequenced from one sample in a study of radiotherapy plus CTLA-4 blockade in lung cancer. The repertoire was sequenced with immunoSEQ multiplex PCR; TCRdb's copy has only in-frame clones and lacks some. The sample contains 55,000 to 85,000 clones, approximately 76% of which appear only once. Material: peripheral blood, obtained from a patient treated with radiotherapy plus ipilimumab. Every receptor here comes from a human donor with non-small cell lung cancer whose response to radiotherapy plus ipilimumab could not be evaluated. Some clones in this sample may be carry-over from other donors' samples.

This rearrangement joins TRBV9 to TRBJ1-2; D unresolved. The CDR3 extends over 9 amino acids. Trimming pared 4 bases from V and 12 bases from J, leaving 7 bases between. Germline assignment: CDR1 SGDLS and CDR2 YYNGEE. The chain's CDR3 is CASSTADTF. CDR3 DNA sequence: TGTGCCAGCAGCACAGCCGACACCTTC. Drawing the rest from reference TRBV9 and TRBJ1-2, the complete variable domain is DSGVTQTPKHLITATGQRVTLRCSPRSGDLSVYWYQQSLDQGLQFLIQYYNGEERAKGNILERFSAQQFPDLHSELNLSSLELGDSALYFCASSTADTFGSGTRLTVV.

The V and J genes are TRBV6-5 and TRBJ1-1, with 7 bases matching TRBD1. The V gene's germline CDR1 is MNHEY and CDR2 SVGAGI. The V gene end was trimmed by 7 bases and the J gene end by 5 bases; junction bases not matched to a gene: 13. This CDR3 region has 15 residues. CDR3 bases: TGTGCCAGCAAACCCCTCCCCAGGGGGGTTACTGAAGCTTTCTTT. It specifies CASKPLPRGVTEAFF.

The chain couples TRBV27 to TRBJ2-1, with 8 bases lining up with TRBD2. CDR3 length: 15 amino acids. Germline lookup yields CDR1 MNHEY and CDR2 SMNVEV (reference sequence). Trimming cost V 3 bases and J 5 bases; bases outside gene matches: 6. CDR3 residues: CASSFQGGGNNEQFF. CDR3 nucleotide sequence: TGTGCCAGCAGTTTTCAAGGCGGGGGGAACAATGAGCAGTTCTTC.

This CDR3 is CASRFLGGYGYTF. The DNA for the CDR3 is TGTGCCAGCAGGTTCCTGGGGGGCTATGGCTACACCTTC. The genes are TRBV28 and TRBJ1-2; D may be TRBD1 (5 bases). Per the germline V gene, CDR1 is MDHEN and CDR2 is SYDVKM. V gave up 6 bases and J gave up 4 bases, with 12 bases separating them. The CDR3 is 13 amino acids.

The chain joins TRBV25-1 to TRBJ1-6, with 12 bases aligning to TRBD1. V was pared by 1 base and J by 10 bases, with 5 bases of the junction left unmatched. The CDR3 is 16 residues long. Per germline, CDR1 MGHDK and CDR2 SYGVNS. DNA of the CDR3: TGTGCCAGCAGTGAATTCGGGGACAGGGGGCGATCACCCCTCCACTTT. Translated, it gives CASSEFGDRGRSPLHF.

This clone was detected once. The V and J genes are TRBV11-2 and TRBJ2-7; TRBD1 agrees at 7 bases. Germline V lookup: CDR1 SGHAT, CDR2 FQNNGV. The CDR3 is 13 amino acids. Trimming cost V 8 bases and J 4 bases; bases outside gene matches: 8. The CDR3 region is CASSQGLRYEQYF. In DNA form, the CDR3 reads TGTGCCAGCTCACAGGGGCTAAGGTACGAGCAGTACTTC.

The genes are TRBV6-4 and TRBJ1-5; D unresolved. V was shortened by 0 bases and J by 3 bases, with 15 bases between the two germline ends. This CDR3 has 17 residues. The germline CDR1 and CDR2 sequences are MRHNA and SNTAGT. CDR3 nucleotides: TGTGCCAGCAGTGACTCGAGGAACGGTGGCTTCAATCAGCCCCAGCATTTT. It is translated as CASSDSRNGGFNQPQHF.

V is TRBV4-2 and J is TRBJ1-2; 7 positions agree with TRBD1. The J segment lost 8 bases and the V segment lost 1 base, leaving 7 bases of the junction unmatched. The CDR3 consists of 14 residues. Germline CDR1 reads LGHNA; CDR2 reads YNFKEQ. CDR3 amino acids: CASSQGDRARGYTF. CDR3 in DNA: TGTGCCAGCAGCCAAGGCGACAGGGCCAGGGGCTACACCTTC.

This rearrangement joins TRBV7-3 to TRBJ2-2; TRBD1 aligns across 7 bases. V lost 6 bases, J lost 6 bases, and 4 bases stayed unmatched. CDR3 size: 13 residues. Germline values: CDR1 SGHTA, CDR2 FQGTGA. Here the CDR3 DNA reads TGTGCCAGCAGAATGGGACAGTCCGGGGAGCTGTTTTTT. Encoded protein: CASRMGQSGELFF.

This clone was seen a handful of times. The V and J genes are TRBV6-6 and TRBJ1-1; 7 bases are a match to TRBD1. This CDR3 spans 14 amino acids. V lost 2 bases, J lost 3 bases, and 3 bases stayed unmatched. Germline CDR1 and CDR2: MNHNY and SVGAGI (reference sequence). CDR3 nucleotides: TGTGCCAGCAGTTACGGGACAGTATACACTGAAGCTTTCTTT. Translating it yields CASSYGTVYTEAFF.

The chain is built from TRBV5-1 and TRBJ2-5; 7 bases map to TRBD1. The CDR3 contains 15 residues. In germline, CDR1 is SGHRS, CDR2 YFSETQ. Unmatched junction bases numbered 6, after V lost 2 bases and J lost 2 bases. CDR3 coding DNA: TGCGCCAGCAGCTTCTCCGGGGACAGACAAGAGACCCAGTACTTC. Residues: CASSFSGDRQETQYF.

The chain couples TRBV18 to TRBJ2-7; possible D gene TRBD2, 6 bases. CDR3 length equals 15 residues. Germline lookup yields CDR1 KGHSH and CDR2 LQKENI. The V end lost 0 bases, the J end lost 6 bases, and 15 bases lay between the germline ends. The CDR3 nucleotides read TGTGCCAGCTCACCACCGGGACTTCCCGATCTCGAGCAGTACTTC. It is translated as CASSPPGLPDLEQYF.

The CDR3 DNA reads as TGTGCCAGCAGTTCAGTTGCGGGGGGGCAAGAGACCCAGTACTTC. Protein product: CASSSVAGGQETQYF. The J gene is TRBJ2-5, the V gene TRBV28, with 9 bases identical to TRBD2. Germline V CDR1 and CDR2: MDHEN, SYDVKM. This CDR3 is built from 15 residues. V dropped 4 bases and J dropped 2; count of bases not matched to a gene: 5.

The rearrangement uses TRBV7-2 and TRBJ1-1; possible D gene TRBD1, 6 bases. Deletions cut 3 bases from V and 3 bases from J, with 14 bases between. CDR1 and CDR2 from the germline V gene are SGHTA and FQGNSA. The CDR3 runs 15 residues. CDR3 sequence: CASSFGGGSDTEAFF. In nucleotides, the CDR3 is TGTGCCAGCAGCTTTGGTGGGGGCAGCGACACTGAAGCTTTCTTT.

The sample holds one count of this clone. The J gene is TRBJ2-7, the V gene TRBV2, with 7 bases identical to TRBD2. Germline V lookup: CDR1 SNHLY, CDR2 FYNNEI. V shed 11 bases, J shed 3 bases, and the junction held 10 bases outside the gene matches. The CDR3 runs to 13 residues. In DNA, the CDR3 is TGTGCCGGGGCGGCTGGCGGGGGCTACGAGCAGTACTTC. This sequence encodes CAGAAGGGYEQYF. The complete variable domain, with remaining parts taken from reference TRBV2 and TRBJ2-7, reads EPEVTQTPSHQVTQMGQEVILRCVPISNHLYFYWYRQILGQKVEFLVSFYNNEISEKSEIFDDQFSVERPDGSNFTLKIRSTKLEDSAMYFCAGAAGGGYEQYFGPGTRLTVT.

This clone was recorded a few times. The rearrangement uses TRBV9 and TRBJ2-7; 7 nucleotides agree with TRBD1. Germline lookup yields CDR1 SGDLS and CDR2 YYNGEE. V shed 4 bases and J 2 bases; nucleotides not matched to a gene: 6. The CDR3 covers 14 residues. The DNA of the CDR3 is TGTGCCAGCAGCCCTCGGGACAGCGCCTACGAGCAGTACTTC. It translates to CASSPRDSAYEQYF.

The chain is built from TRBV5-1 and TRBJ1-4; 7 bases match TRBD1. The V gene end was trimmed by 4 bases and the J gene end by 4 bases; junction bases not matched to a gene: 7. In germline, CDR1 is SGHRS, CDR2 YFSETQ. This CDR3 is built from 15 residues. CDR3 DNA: TGCGCCAGCAGCCCCCAGGGGGGAGGTAATGAAAAACTGTTTTTT. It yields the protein CASSPQGGGNEKLFF.

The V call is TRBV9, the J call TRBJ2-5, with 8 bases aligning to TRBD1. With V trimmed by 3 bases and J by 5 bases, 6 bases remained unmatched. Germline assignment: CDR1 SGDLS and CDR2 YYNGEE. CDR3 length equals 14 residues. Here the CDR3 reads CASSESTGDETQYF. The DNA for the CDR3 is TGTGCCAGCAGCGAATCGACAGGGGACGAGACCCAGTACTTC.

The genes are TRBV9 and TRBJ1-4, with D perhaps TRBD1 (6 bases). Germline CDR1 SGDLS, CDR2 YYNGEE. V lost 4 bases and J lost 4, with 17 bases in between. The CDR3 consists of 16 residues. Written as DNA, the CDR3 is TGTGCCAGCAGCTCCCCTCAGGGGCAGGGTAATGAAAAACTGTTTTTT. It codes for CASSSPQGQGNEKLFF.